This is a list of T cell receptor beta chains from one sample in a study of regulatory T cells in long-lasting Graves disease. TCRdb reprocessed the multiplex PCR reads with MiXCR, giving one entry per CDR3 protein. This table has roughly 500,000 distinct CDR3 sequences, roughly 14% appearing once. Separately, the same data were catalogued under a study of T cells in Graves' hyperthyroidism and ophthalmopathy.

The sequencing here drew on peripheral blood mononuclear cells (PBMCs), taken at new diagnosis, from a patient treated with antithyroid drugs. The receptor set was obtained from a man aged 30 to 45 with Graves disease. Each CDR3 is given with its conserved first and last residue. Fields, in order: clone size, D gene, J gene, V gene, CDR3 protein, CDR3 DNA. D genes are given only for firm matches. Size is omitted from some rows. Given values are once, few, many or a class for expanded clones.

>many|NA|TRBJ2-1|TRBV7-9
CASSLRLQGAYNEQFF
TGTGCCAGCAGCTTACGTCTGCAGGGAGCCTACAATGAGCAGTTCTTC
>many|NA|TRBJ2-2|TRBV7-6
CASSLASAQNTGELFF
TGTGCCAGCAGCTTAGCATCCGCACAGAACACCGGGGAGCTGTTTTTT
>NA|TRBD2|TRBJ2-1|TRBV5-1
CASRTSGGGDEQFF
TGCGCCAGTAGGACTAGCGGAGGTGGGGATGAGCAGTTCTTC
>many|NA|TRBJ1-2|TRBV12-3/TRBV12-4
CASSLLGYTF
TGTGCCAGCAGTTTACTTGGCTACACCTTC
>many|NA|TRBJ1-2|TRBV15
CATSEDQRTNYGYTF
TGTGCCACCAGCGAGGACCAGCGAACTAACTATGGCTACACCTTC
>NA|TRBD1|TRBJ2-6|TRBV10-3
CAIRQTGGVHSGANVLTF
TGTGCCATCAGGCAGACAGGGGGCGTGCATTCTGGGGCCAACGTCCTGACTTTC
>many|NA|TRBJ1-4|TRBV2
CASRATGTNEKLFF
TGTGCCAGCAGAGCGACGGGAACTAATGAAAAACTGTTTTTT
>many|NA|TRBJ1-1|TRBV27
CASRWGAMNTEAFF
TGTGCCAGCAGATGGGGCGCCATGAACACTGAAGCTTTCTTT
>many|TRBD1|TRBJ1-6|TRBV28
CASRAGTGFSPLHF
TGTGCCAGCAGGGCCGGGACAGGCTTTTCACCCCTCCACTTT
>many|NA|TRBJ2-2|TRBV19
CASSIGTTRSNTGELFF
TGTGCCAGTAGTATAGGGACGACTAGGTCGAACACCGGGGAGCTGTTTTTT
>NA|NA|TRBJ1-1|TRBV7-9
CACSLHAMNTEAFF
TGTGCCTGCAGCCTACACGCCATGAACACTGAAGCTTTCTTT
>many|TRBD2|TRBJ2-3|TRBV20-1
CSARAHPIAGFTDTQYF
TGCAGTGCTAGAGCCCATCCCATAGCGGGGTTCACAGATACGCAGTATTTT
>many|TRBD2|TRBJ2-3|TRBV24-1
CATSDRGLAGEDTQYF
TGTGCCACCAGTGACCGAGGACTAGCGGGAGAGGATACGCAGTATTTT
>NA|TRBD2|TRBJ2-1|TRBV5-4
CASSLRTSGFNEQFF
TGTGCCAGCAGTCTGAGGACTAGCGGTTTCAATGAGCAGTTCTTC
>few|NA|TRBJ2-1|TRBV28
CASSYQDNEQFF
TGTGCCAGCAGTTACCAGGACAATGAGCAGTTCTTC
>many|NA|TRBJ2-3|TRBV5-1
CASSLGPPAADTQYF
TGCGCCAGCAGCTTGGGGCCGCCGGCGGCAGATACGCAGTATTTT
>NA|NA|TRBJ2-3|TRBV2
CADGGQGDPDTQYF
TGTGCCGACGGGGGGCAGGGGGACCCAGATACGCAGTATTTT
>NA|TRBD2|TRBJ2-1|TRBV29-1
CSGASGRVGEQFF
TGCAGCGGGGCTAGCGGGAGGGTGGGTGAGCAGTTCTTC
>many|NA|TRBJ1-1|TRBV27
CASIGWLYGENTEAFF
TGTGCCAGCATCGGATGGTTATACGGGGAGAACACTGAAGCTTTCTTT
>few|NA|TRBJ1-6|TRBV19
CASSPRQIYNSPLHF
TGTGCCAGTAGTCCGCGACAGATCTATAATTCACCCCTCCACTTT
>few|NA|TRBJ1-3|TRBV5-1
CASSLEPGVQDIYF
TGCGCCAGCAGCTTGGAACCAGGAGTCCAAGACATATATTTT
>many|TRBD2|TRBJ2-7|TRBV24-1
CATSDFPSGRDEQYF
TGTGCCACCAGTGATTTTCCTAGCGGGAGGGACGAGCAGTACTTC
>many|TRBD1|TRBJ1-4|TRBV28
CASSGGTGAEKLFF
TGTGCCAGCAGCGGCGGGACAGGGGCGGAAAAACTGTTTTTT
>NA|TRBD2|TRBJ2-1|TRBV7-9
CASSLSGSGNEQFF
TGTGCCAGCAGCCTTAGCGGGAGCGGCAATGAGCAGTTCTTC
>many|TRBD2|TRBJ2-7|TRBV30
CAGRGDSYEQYF
TGTGCTGGGCGGGGGGACTCCTACGAGCAGTACTTC
>NA|TRBD2|TRBJ2-3|TRBV4-1
CASSQEPGLAGGWRTDTQYF
TGCGCCAGCAGCCAAGAACCTGGCCTAGCGGGAGGGTGGAGAACAGATACGCAGTATTTT
>NA|TRBD2|TRBJ2-1|TRBV19
CASSIWLAGGSGNEQFF
TGTGCCAGTAGTATATGGCTAGCGGGAGGGTCTGGCAATGAGCAGTTCTTC
>many|TRBD1|TRBJ1-2|TRBV7-6
CASSLEQGGDGYTF
TGTGCCAGCAGCTTAGAGCAGGGGGGAGATGGCTACACCTTC
>many|TRBD1|TRBJ1-4|TRBV7-2
CASRGQGAGEKLFF
TGTGCCAGCAGGGGACAGGGGGCAGGGGAAAAACTGTTTTTT
>many|NA|TRBJ2-1|TRBV30
CALRGRSSYNEQFF
TGTGCCTTAAGGGGACGGAGCTCCTACAATGAGCAGTTCTTC
>NA|NA|TRBJ1-4|TRBV18
CANSPRQVEKLFF
TGTGCCAACTCACCTAGACAGGTTGAAAAACTGTTTTTT
>NA|NA|TRBJ2-7|TRBV13
CARHTPKGLDF
TGTGCCCGCCACACCCCCAAGGGCTTGGACTTC
>many|TRBD2|TRBJ2-5|TRBV28
CASSLGRTAGALTQYF
TGTGCCAGCAGTTTGGGCCGGACAGCGGGAGCACTGACCCAGTACTTC
>few|NA|TRBJ1-4|TRBV27
CASSLSPDPRLEKLFF
TGTGCCAGCAGTTTATCACCGGACCCCCGGCTAGAAAAACTGTTTTTT
>many|TRBD2|TRBJ2-3|TRBV27
CASSPPSGRTDTQYF
TGTGCCAGCAGTCCACCAAGCGGGAGGACAGATACGCAGTATTTT
>many|NA|TRBJ1-1|TRBV5-1
CASSLYPTEAFF
TGCGCCAGCAGCTTGTATCCCACGGAAGCTTTCTTT
>many|NA|TRBJ1-1|TRBV19
CASRTRGGAAEAFF
TGTGCCAGTAGGACCCGGGGGGGCGCCGCTGAAGCTTTCTTT
>NA|TRBD2|TRBJ2-1|TRBV18
CASSSGTRKNEQFF
TGTGCCAGCTCGTCCGGGACTAGAAAAAACGAGCAGTTCTTC
>many|NA|TRBJ2-2|TRBV12-3/TRBV12-4
CASSFRLPGELFF
TGTGCCAGCAGTTTTCGGCTCCCCGGGGAGCTGTTTTTT
>NA|NA|TRBJ2-7|TRBV7-8
CASSRGPGSYEQYF
TGTGCCAGCAGCCGCGGACCGGGGTCCTACGAGCAGTACTTC
>many|NA|TRBJ1-2|TRBV6-5
CASSYGTSGGYTF
TGTGCCAGCAGTTACGGCACGTCGGGTGGCTACACCTTC
>many|NA|TRBJ1-2|TRBV7-9
CASSPRDQRSIRGYTF
TGTGCCAGCAGCCCCCGGGACCAACGGAGTATTAGAGGCTACACCTTC
>many|NA|TRBJ2-3|TRBV20-1
CSAYGDTQYF
TGCAGTGCTTACGGAGATACGCAGTATTTT
>few|TRBD2|TRBJ2-1|TRBV6-4
CASSQSGTSYNEQFF
TGTGCCAGCAGTCAAAGCGGGACCTCCTACAATGAGCAGTTCTTC
>many|NA|TRBJ1-2|TRBV20-1
CSARDYEGGYRGGYTF
TGCAGTGCTAGAGATTACGAAGGAGGGTATCGCGGTGGCTACACCTTC
>many|NA|TRBJ2-1|TRBV6-1
CASSRENEQFF
TGTGCCAGCAGTAGGGAGAATGAGCAGTTCTTC
>many|TRBD1|TRBJ1-4|TRBV24-1
CATSASGQGQTEKLFF
TGTGCCACCAGTGCTAGCGGACAGGGGCAGACTGAAAAACTGTTTTTT